Shown below are 20 T cell receptor beta chains from a single sample sequenced in a study of blood T cell repertoires in COVID-19. Sequencing used immunoSEQ multiplex PCR; TCRdb keeps in-frame clones, though not all of them. This sample yields approximately 250,000 clones, of which approximately 87% are seen a single time; less than 6% belongs to the top ten. Sample: peripheral blood. All receptors derive from a man aged 60 to 69 who had recovered from COVID-19.

Only a few counts were recorded for this clone. The chain has TRBV19 and TRBJ1-1; 7 positions agree with TRBD1. Germline V lookup: CDR1 LNHDA, CDR2 SQIVND (reference sequence). V lost 5 bases, J lost 2 bases, and 8 bases stayed unmatched. The CDR3 is 15 amino acids. The CDR3 sequence: CASSPRGQYNTEAFF. For the CDR3, the DNA is TGTGCCAGTAGTCCAAGGGGACAGTACAACACTGAAGCTTTCTTT.

The V call is TRBV12-3 or TRBV12-4, the J call TRBJ2-1; D is uncertain. V dropped 2 bases and J dropped 9 bases, with 11 bases sitting between them. This CDR3 spans 13 amino acids. CDR3 nucleotide sequence: TGTGCCAGCAGTTTAAACACGCAGTTTGAGCAGTTCTTC. Protein sequence: CASSLNTQFEQFF.

The chain uses TRBV7-9 and TRBJ2-7; 8 nucleotides agree with TRBD1. Trimming at V came to 2 bases and at J to 4 bases, leaving 10 bases not matched to a gene. The germline V gene has CDR1 SEHNR and CDR2 FQNEAQ (reference sequence). The CDR3 contains 16 residues. The CDR3 loop is CASSLIGGTGTYEQYF. The CDR3 coding sequence is TGTGCCAGCAGCTTAATAGGGGGGACAGGCACATACGAGCAGTACTTC.

The table lists this clone with a few counts. The CDR3 region has the DNA TGTGCCAGCAGCCCCCGGACAGGGGGGGGTACTGAAGCTTTCTTT. As protein: CASSPRTGGGTEAFF. The V gene is TRBV16, the J gene TRBJ1-1; TRBD1 matches at 10 bases. V lost 4 bases and J lost 5; bases outside the gene matches: 7. Looked up from germline, CDR1 is KGHSY and CDR2 is FQNENV. The CDR3 has 15 residues.

A word on this clone: Other DNA sequences from this sample encode an identical CDR3 as well. CDR3 nucleotide sequence: TGTGCCACCGTGGGGCAGAACACAGATACGCAGTATTTT. The encoded protein is CATVGQNTDTQYF. The gene calls are TRBV24-1 and TRBJ2-3, with D perhaps matching TRBD1 (5 bases). Per the germline V gene, CDR1 is KGHDR and CDR2 is SFDVKD. Trimming removed 9 bases from V and 2 bases from J, with 11 bases in between. The CDR3 covers 13 residues.

This clone occurred once. The rearrangement joins TRBV7-2 to TRBJ2-2, with a weak D call TRBD1 (6 bases). V was trimmed by 5 bases and J by 4 bases, leaving 14 bases between them. The CDR3 has 15 amino acids. Germline V gene data show CDR1 as SGHTA and CDR2 as FQGNSA. DNA of the CDR3: TGTGCCAGCAGCCCCGACAGGTCGGGCACCGGGGAGCTGTTTTTT. This codes for CASSPDRSGTGELFF. The full variable domain, in which reference TRBV7-2 and TRBJ2-2 provide the parts outside the CDR3, is GAGVSQSPSNKVTEKGKDVELRCDPISGHTALYWYRQSLGQGLEFLIYFQGNSAPDKSGLPSDRFSAERTGGSVSTLTIQRTQQEDSAVYLCASSPDRSGTGELFFGEGSRLTVL.

The chain recombines TRBV25-1 with TRBJ2-3; 7 nucleotides match TRBD1. Germline lookup yields CDR1 MGHDK and CDR2 SYGVNS. J gave up 0 bases and V 5 bases, and 2 bases lay outside the gene matches. The CDR3 has 14 amino acids. The CDR3 here is CASSLTGSTDTQYF. The CDR3 nucleotides read TGTGCCAGCAGTCTGACAGGGAGCACAGATACGCAGTATTTT.

This chain joins TRBV9 and TRBJ2-1, with 14 bases identical to TRBD2. CDR1 is SGDLS, CDR2 YYNGEE, per germline. J gave up 6 bases and V 0 bases, and 11 bases lay outside the gene matches. The CDR3 is 19 residues long. The chain's CDR3 is CASSVVGLAGGQRGNEQFF. The CDR3 DNA reads TGTGCCAGCAGCGTAGTTGGACTAGCGGGAGGTCAGCGGGGCAATGAGCAGTTCTTC.

V is TRBV7-9 and J is TRBJ1-2, with unresolved D. The length of the CDR3 is 13 residues. The ends were cut back, 0 bases at V and 3 bases at J, with 5 bases in the middle. Germline lookup yields CDR1 SEHNR and CDR2 FQNEAQ (reference sequence). CDR3 bases: TGTGCCAGCAGCTTAGCGGCAGACTATGGCTACACCTTC. Amino acids: CASSLAADYGYTF.

There are many counts of this clone. The genes are TRBV18 and TRBJ1-6, with D possibly matching TRBD1 (6 bases). V lost 4 bases and J lost 7, with 11 bases in between. There are 14 residues in the CDR3. Germline CDR1 reads KGHSH; CDR2 reads LQKENI. DNA of the CDR3: TGTGCCAGCTCACGCGACAGGATCAATTCACCCCTCCACTTT. It specifies CASSRDRINSPLHF.

This chain links TRBV7-9 with TRBJ1-4; no reliable D call. This CDR3 contains 14 residues. V was clipped by 5 bases and J by 7 bases, with 14 bases between them. Germline V CDR1 and CDR2: SEHNR, FQNEAQ (reference sequence). The CDR3 spells CASSQRSGSEKLFF. For the CDR3, the DNA is TGTGCCAGCAGCCAGAGGTCGGGGAGTGAAAAACTGTTTTTT. Variable domain in full (rest from reference TRBV7-9 and TRBJ1-4): DTGVSQNPRHKITKRGQNVTFRCDPISEHNRLYWYRQTLGQGPEFLTYFQNEAQLEKSRLLSDRFSAERPKGSFSTLEIQRTEQGDSAMYLCASSQRSGSEKLFFGSGTQLSVL.

The rearrangement links TRBV21-1 to TRBJ2-1; the table's D call, TRBD2, was not checked against the DNA. TRBV21-1 is a recognized pseudogene. This CDR3 comprises 23 residues. CDR3 nucleotides: TGTGCCAGCAGCAAAGAAGGAGCAGGGAAATTAGTTATAGCGGAAAATTCTAACAATGAGCAGTTCTTC. Translating gives CASSKEGAGKLVIAENSNNEQFF.

V is TRBV18 and J is TRBJ2-1, with a weak D call TRBD1 (5 bases). The CDR3 sequence is 16 residues long. Germline V gives CDR1 KGHSH, CDR2 LQKENI. The V end lost 6 bases, the J end lost 4 bases, and 19 bases lay between the germline ends. DNA for the CDR3: TGTGCCAGCTCCCCTGCAAGGGGCCGACCGTACAATGAGCAGTTCTTC. Protein product: CASSPARGRPYNEQFF.

This chain connects TRBV28 to TRBJ2-1, with a weak D call TRBD2 (6 bases). Between the trimmed V and J ends, which lost 6 bases and 7 bases, there was a span of 16 bases. This CDR3 is 14 amino acids long. The V gene's germline CDR1 is MDHEN and CDR2 SYDVKM. The CDR3 loop reads CASRPTSSKNEQFF. As DNA, the CDR3 is TGTGCCAGCAGGCCTACTAGCTCTAAAAATGAGCAGTTCTTC. Based on the CDR3 plus reference TRBV28 and TRBJ2-1, the full variable domain is DVKVTQSSRYLVKRTGEKVFLECVQDMDHENMFWYRQDPGLGLRLIYFSYDVKMKEKGDIPEGYSVSREKKERFSLILESASTNQTSMYLCASRPTSSKNEQFFGPGTRLTVL.

The chain recombines TRBV6-6 with TRBJ1-1, with a tentative D call TRBD1 (5 bases). V was shortened by 4 bases and J by 9 bases, with 12 bases between the two germline ends. This CDR3 is 12 amino acids long. Germline CDR1 MNHNY, CDR2 SVGAGI (reference sequence). The CDR3 DNA reads TGTGCCAGCAGTTTGGACATCGAAAAAGCTTTCTTT. It translates to CASSLDIEKAFF.

V and J are TRBV10-2 and TRBJ1-1; 7 nucleotides line up with TRBD1. With 4 bases clipped from V and 3 bases from J, the junction kept 8 bases outside the gene matches. This CDR3 is built from 15 residues. CDR1 and CDR2 from the germline V gene are WSHSY and SAAADI. CDR3 nucleotides: TGCGCCAGCAGTGGGTTAACAGGGGCTGACACTGAAGCTTTCTTT. The encoded protein is CASSGLTGADTEAFF.

This clone showed up just once. V is TRBV16 and J is TRBJ2-3, with TRBD2 matching over 10 bases. The junction had 4 bases not matched to a gene; V was cut back by 2 bases and J by 5 bases. The CDR3 is 15 residues long. Germline CDR1 is KGHSY and CDR2 is FQNENV. The CDR3 sequence: CASSQLSSGRDTQYF. CDR3 DNA: TGTGCCAGCAGCCAACTTTCTAGCGGGAGAGATACGCAGTATTTT.

This sequence joins TRBV2 and TRBJ2-3, with D tentatively TRBD2 (7 bases). In germline, CDR1 is SNHLY, CDR2 FYNNEI. V lost 7 bases, J lost 3 bases, and 17 bases lay in between. There are 15 residues in the CDR3. The CDR3 DNA is TGTGCCAGCACAAGTTTAAGGGGGGGGACAGATACGCAGTATTTT. Its translation: CASTSLRGGTDTQYF.

This clone showed up just a few times. The CDR3 DNA follows: TGTGCCAGCAGCTCACCACTAGCGGGGGGGGCAGATACGCAGTATTTT. This gives the protein CASSSPLAGGADTQYF. The rearrangement links TRBV11-2 to TRBJ2-3; TRBD2 aligns across 13 bases. The germline V gene encodes CDR1 SGHAT and CDR2 FQNNGV. This CDR3 region has 16 residues. V was clipped by 4 bases and J by 4 bases; unmatched bases: 5.

This chain connects TRBV5-1 to TRBJ2-1, with 8 bases aligning to TRBD1. The germline CDR1 and CDR2 sequences are SGHRS and YFSETQ. The V and J ends lost 3 bases and 2 bases, in that order; junction bases with no gene match: 1. CDR3 length: 14 amino acids. The CDR3 is CASSSGGAYNEQFF. CDR3 coding DNA: TGCGCCAGCAGCTCAGGGGGCGCCTACAATGAGCAGTTCTTC. The full variable domain, with the rest looked up from reference TRBV5-1 and TRBJ2-1, is KAGVTQTPRYLIKTRGQQVTLSCSPISGHRSVSWYQQTPGQGLQFLFEYFSETQRNKGNFPGRFSGRQFSNSRSEMNVSTLELGDSALYLCASSSGGAYNEQFFGPGTRLTVL.